Below, one TCR beta chain is given with its context. The record originates from a study of response to subunit inactivated influenza vaccine. MiXCR, applied by TCRdb to the RT-PCR reads, yields one record per CDR3 protein. In the table there are a few hundred thousand distinct CDR3 sequences, roughly 15% of which are singletons. This CDR3 comprises 16 residues. Looked up from germline, CDR1 is LGHNA and CDR2 is YNFKEQ. The V gene lost 0 bases and the J gene lost 0 bases, with 12 bases spanning the gap. The specimen was PBMCs from blood, collected roughly 12 days after vaccination. The chain is built from TRBV4-2 and TRBJ2-7; D not resolved. The TCR was taken from a man in his fifties who received an inactivated influenza vaccine. The CDR3 here is CASSQENRSPSYEQYF. CDR3 nucleotides: TGTGCCAGCAGCCAAGAAAACAGAAGCCCCTCCTACGAGCAGTACTTC.